One and the same sample provided the 14 T cell receptor beta chains below, sequenced in a study of OX40 agonist ivuxolimab in advanced cancers. The data were produced by immunoSEQ multiplex PCR, yet TCRdb's version contains in-frame clones alone and is incomplete. The sample comprises tens of thousands of clones, around 84% of which are singletons, and 6.5% to 8% rests with the top ten. The starting material was CD4+ or CD8+ T cells sorted from blood, obtained in a trial of the OX40 agonist ivuxolimab. The source of these receptors is an adult with an advanced solid tumor such as melanoma, head and neck, liver or kidney cancer.

The chain is built from TRBV2 and TRBJ2-7; 9 nucleotides align to TRBD1. The junction had 6 bases not matched to a gene; V was cut back by 10 bases and J by 5 bases. In germline, CDR1 is SNHLY, CDR2 FYNNEI. CDR3 length equals 12 residues. CDR3 sequence: CAISDRGDEQYV. CDR3 bases: TGTGCCATTTCAGACAGGGGGGACGAGCAGTACGTC.

The chain joins TRBV29-1 to TRBJ1-2; TRBD1 agrees at 12 bases. Per germline, CDR1 SQVTM and CDR2 ANQGSEA. This CDR3 contains 14 residues. The trim removed 4 bases at V and 6 bases at J, leaving 6 bases unmatched. The DNA for the CDR3 is TGCAGCGTTGGGGGACAGGGGGCGCCGGATGGCTACACCTTC. Amino acid sequence: CSVGGQGAPDGYTF.

The CDR3 nucleotides are TGCGCCAGCAGCGTAACGACAGGGGGCGTTATGGATGGCTACACCTTC. This encodes CASSVTTGGVMDGYTF. This rearrangement joins TRBV5-1 to TRBJ1-2; 10 bases fit TRBD1. Germline lookup yields CDR1 SGHRS and CDR2 YFSETQ. The CDR3 runs to 16 residues. Trimming removed 4 bases from V and 6 bases from J; junction bases left unmatched: 12. Variable domain in full (rest from reference TRBV5-1 and TRBJ1-2): KAGVTQTPRYLIKTRGQQVTLSCSPISGHRSVSWYQQTPGQGLQFLFEYFSETQRNKGNFPGRFSGRQFSNSRSEMNVSTLELGDSALYLCASSVTTGGVMDGYTFGSGTRLTVV.

This clone was detected only a few times. The gene calls are TRBV19 and TRBJ2-1; the D gene is possibly TRBD2 (6 bases). The CDR3 contains 19 residues. The germline CDR1 and CDR2 sequences are LNHDA and SQIVND (reference sequence). The ends were cut back, 1 base at V and 12 bases at J, with 31 bases in the middle. This chain's CDR3 is CASSIVAGPTNALLMRQFF. In DNA form, the CDR3 reads TGTGCCAGTAGTATAGTCGCGGGGCCCACTAACGCCCTACTAATGAGGCAGTTCTTC. The variable domain in full, completed from reference TRBV19 and TRBJ2-1, reads DGGITQSPKYLFRKEGQNVTLSCEQNLNHDAMYWYRQDPGQGLRLIYYSQIVNDFQKGDIAEGYSVSREKKESFPLTVTSAQKNPTAFYLCASSIVAGPTNALLMRQFFGPGTRLTVL.

The rearrangement joins TRBV4-3 to TRBJ2-7, with 10 positions matching TRBD2. The CDR3 has 14 amino acids. V shed 10 bases and J 5 bases; nucleotides not matched to a gene: 11. The germline CDR1 and CDR2 sequences are LGHNA and YSLEER. CDR3 nucleotides: TGCGCCAACCCCCCCAGCGGGAGGGCCCACGAGCAGTACTTC. Translating it yields CANPPSGRAHEQYF.

The chain carries TRBV5-1 and TRBJ1-1; 7 bases map to TRBD1. The V and J ends lost 6 bases and 0 bases, in that order; junction bases with no gene match: 5. The CDR3 is 14 residues long. Germline CDR1 reads SGHRS; CDR2 reads YFSETQ. CDR3 loop: CASKTTGMNTEAFF. CDR3 DNA: TGCGCCAGCAAGACGACAGGGATGAACACTGAAGCTTTCTTT.

The J gene is TRBJ1-6, the V gene TRBV30, with 7 bases that match TRBD1. Trimming removed 4 bases from V and 6 bases from J; junction bases left unmatched: 3. CDR1 GTSNPN and CDR2 SVGIG come from the germline V gene (reference sequence). The length of the CDR3 is 13 residues. CDR3 DNA: TGTGCCTGGACGGGACAGATTAATTCACCCCTCCACTTT. This translates into CAWTGQINSPLHF.

The chain links TRBV7-9 to TRBJ2-1, with 7 positions matching TRBD2. The CDR3 spans 16 residues. Germline V gene lookup returns CDR1 SEHNR and CDR2 FQNEAQ (reference sequence). J lost 8 bases, V lost 5 bases, and 15 bases had no gene match. CDR3 region: CASSQSGTAQGDEQFF. CDR3 bases: TGTGCCAGCAGCCAGAGCGGGACCGCCCAAGGCGATGAGCAGTTCTTC.

The V gene is TRBV14, the J gene TRBJ1-1, with D unclear. The CDR3 has 15 amino acids. Germline V lookup: CDR1 SGHDN, CDR2 FVKESK. The V and J ends lost 1 base and 1 base respectively, with 10 bases between them. This CDR3 is CASSQAQGRNTEAFF. The CDR3 DNA is TGTGCCAGCAGCCAAGCCCAAGGAAGGAACACTGAAGCTTTCTTT.

A single count supports this clone. The chain recombines TRBV5-6 with TRBJ2-1; no firm D call. CDR1 SGHDT and CDR2 YYEEEE come from the germline V gene. This CDR3 is 13 amino acids long. With 2 bases removed from V and 5 bases from J, the gap between germline ends came to 8 bases. For the CDR3, the DNA is TGTGCCAGCAGCTTAACAGACAACAATGAGCAGTTCTTC. Its protein is CASSLTDNNEQFF. The full variable domain, with the rest looked up from reference TRBV5-6 and TRBJ2-1, is DAGVTQSPTHLIKTRGQQVTLRCSPKSGHDTVSWYQQALGQGPQFIFQYYEEEERQRGNFPDRFSGHQFPNYSSELNVNALLLGDSALYLCASSLTDNNEQFFGPGTRLTVL.

The chain links TRBV18 to TRBJ2-3, with D possibly matching TRBD2 (6 bases). Germline-derived CDR1 and CDR2 are KGHSH and LQKENI. Deletions cut 5 bases from V and 2 bases from J, with 11 bases between. The CDR3 spans 14 residues. CDR3 sequence reads: CASSTGLFTDTQYF. The CDR3 region has the DNA TGTGCCAGCTCAACGGGACTCTTCACAGATACGCAGTATTTT.

J is TRBJ1-1 and V is TRBV4-1, with a weak D call TRBD1 (5 bases). The CDR3 contains 17 residues. Trimming removed 2 bases from V and 3 bases from J, with 19 bases in between. Germline V gives CDR1 MGHRA, CDR2 YSYEKL. Written as DNA, the CDR3 is TGCGCCAGCAGCCAATTCCCATCGGGGGGAGGGCACACTGAAGCTTTCTTT. Translation: CASSQFPSGGGHTEAFF.

The V call is TRBV10-3, the J call TRBJ1-2; D possibly corresponds to TRBD1 (5 bases). V was shortened by 0 bases and J by 4 bases, with 12 bases between the two germline ends. CDR3 length: 15 amino acids. Germline V gene data show CDR1 as ENHRY and CDR2 as SYGVKD. CDR3 sequence: CAISESTGNPYGYTF. The CDR3 DNA reads as TGTGCCATCAGTGAGTCTACAGGTAACCCCTATGGCTACACCTTC.

The chain is built from TRBV19 and TRBJ2-1; the match to TRBD1 covers 7 bases. The CDR3 spans 16 residues. Trimming at V came to 1 base and at J to 0 bases, leaving 3 bases not matched to a gene. Per the germline V gene, CDR1 is LNHDA and CDR2 is SQIVND (reference sequence). The CDR3 region is CASSIVAGGSYNEQFF. The DNA of the CDR3 is TGTGCCAGTAGTATAGTTGCAGGGGGCTCCTACAATGAGCAGTTCTTC.